This TCR beta chain was recorded in a study of untreated major depressive disorder. Study-level results: TRBV05-01 (Vbeta 5.1) usage was higher in CD4+ T cells of depressed patients than controls.

The V and J ends lost 10 bases and 0 bases respectively, with 22 bases between them. From germline, CDR1 is LNHDA and CDR2 SQIVND (reference sequence). This CDR3 is 17 amino acids long. Profiling relied on immunoSEQ multiplex PCR, and the TCRdb table lists in-frame clones only, not all of them. Among fewer than 25,000 clones listed, more than 75% were seen once. This clone was picked up one time. The antigen is unknown. Source material: CD4+ T cells from PBMCs. The receptor was isolated from a woman aged 25 to 45 in good health. The J gene is TRBJ1-5, the V gene TRBV19, with TRBD1 as a possible D gene (5 bases). CDR3 nucleotides: TGTGCCATCCCGATAGAGGGTTGGGGGGATAGCAATCAGCCCCAGCATTTT. It yields the protein CAIPIEGWGDSNQPQHF.